The sequence of this TCR beta chain was determined in a study of T cell responses to AZD1222 COVID-19 vaccine. Across the whole study: Pooled samples include second doses given at about 4 or 12 weeks. Study-wide points: Repertoire sampling occurred only after the peak T cell response.

The CDR3 totals 15 residues. V lost 3 bases and J lost 5, with 15 bases in between. Germline-derived CDR1 and CDR2 are SGHDT and YYEEEE. Some clones are missing from TCRdb's copy, which holds only in-frame ones; the method was immunoSEQ multiplex PCR. The table includes more than 100,000 clones, around 86% detected once. Regarding this clone: The antigen is unknown.

The J gene is TRBJ1-5, the V gene TRBV5-6; D perhaps matches TRBD1 (6 bases). The specimen was peripheral blood, collected on day 0 of AZD1222 vaccination. The TCR sequence derives from an adult in good health. The CDR3 region is CASSSSGEGYQPQHF. DNA for the CDR3: TGTGCCAGCAGCTCTTCAGGGGAGGGGTATCAGCCCCAGCATTTT.